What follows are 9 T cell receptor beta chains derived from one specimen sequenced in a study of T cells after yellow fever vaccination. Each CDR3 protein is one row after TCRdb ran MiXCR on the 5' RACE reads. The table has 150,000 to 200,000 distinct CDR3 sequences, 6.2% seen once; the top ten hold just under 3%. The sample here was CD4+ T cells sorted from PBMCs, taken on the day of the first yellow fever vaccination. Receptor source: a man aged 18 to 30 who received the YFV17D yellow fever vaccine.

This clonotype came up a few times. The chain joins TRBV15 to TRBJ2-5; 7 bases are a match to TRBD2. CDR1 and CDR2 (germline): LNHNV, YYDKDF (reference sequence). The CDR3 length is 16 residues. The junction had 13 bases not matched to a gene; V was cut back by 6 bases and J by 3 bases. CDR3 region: CATSPGELAGEETQYF. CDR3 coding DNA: TGTGCCACCAGTCCCGGGGAGTTGGCGGGGGAAGAGACCCAGTACTTC.

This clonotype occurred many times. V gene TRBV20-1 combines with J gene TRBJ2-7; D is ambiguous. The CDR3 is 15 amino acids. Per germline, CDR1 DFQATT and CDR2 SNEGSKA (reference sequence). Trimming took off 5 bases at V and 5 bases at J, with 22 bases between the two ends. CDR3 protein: CSAGYPRSEPHEQYV. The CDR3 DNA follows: TGCAGTGCTGGATACCCGAGGAGCGAGCCCCACGAGCAGTACGTC.

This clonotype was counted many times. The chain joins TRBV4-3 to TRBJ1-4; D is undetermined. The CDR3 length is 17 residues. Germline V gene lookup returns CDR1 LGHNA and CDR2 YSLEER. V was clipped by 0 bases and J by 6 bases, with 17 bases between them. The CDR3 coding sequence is TGCGCCAGCAGCCAAGACCACCACTCTTCGGGGTATGAAAAACTGTTTTTT. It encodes CASSQDHHSSGYEKLFF.

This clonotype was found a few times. DNA for the CDR3: TGTGCCAGCAGCCAATTACAGGGAGGCCTCACAGATACGCAGTATTTT. This sequence encodes CASSQLQGGLTDTQYF. The chain couples TRBV14 to TRBJ2-3; D tentatively reads TRBD1 or TRBD2 (6 bases each). Trimming stripped 2 bases from V and 2 bases from J, with 14 bases between. Germline values: CDR1 SGHDN, CDR2 FVKESK. The CDR3 runs to 16 residues. Full variable domain (outside the CDR3, taken from reference TRBV14 and TRBJ2-3): EAGVTQFPSHSVIEKGQTVTLRCDPISGHDNLYWYRRVMGKEIKFLLHFVKESKQDESGMPNNRFLAERTGGTYSTLKVQPAELEDSGVYFCASSQLQGGLTDTQYFGPGTRLTVL.

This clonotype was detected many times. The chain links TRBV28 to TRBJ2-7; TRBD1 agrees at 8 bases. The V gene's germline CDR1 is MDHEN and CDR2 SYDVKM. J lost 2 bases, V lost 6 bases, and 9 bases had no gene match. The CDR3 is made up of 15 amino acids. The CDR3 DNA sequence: TGTGCCAGCAGCCGCGGACAGGGTACAGCCTACGAGCAGTACGTC. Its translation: CASSRGQGTAYEQYV.

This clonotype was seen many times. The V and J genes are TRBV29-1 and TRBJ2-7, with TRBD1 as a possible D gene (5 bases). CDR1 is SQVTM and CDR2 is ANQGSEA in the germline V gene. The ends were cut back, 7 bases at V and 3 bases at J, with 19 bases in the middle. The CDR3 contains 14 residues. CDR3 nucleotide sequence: TGCAGCGCCCGACGAGATTTAGGGGACTACGAGCAGTACTTC. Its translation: CSARRDLGDYEQYF.

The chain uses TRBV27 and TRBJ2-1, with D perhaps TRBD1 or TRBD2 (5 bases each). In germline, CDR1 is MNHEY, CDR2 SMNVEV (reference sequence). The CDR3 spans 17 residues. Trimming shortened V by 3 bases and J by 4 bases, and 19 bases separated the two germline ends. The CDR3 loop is CASSFWAPGTKYNEQFF. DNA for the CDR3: TGTGCCAGCAGTTTTTGGGCACCCGGGACGAAATACAATGAGCAGTTCTTC.

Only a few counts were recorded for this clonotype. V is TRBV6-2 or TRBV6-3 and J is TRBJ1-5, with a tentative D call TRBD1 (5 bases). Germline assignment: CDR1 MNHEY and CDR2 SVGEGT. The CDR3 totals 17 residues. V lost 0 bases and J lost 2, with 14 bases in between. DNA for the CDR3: TGTGCCAGCAGTTACTCGAGCTGGGGCAGGGGCAATCAGCCCCAGCATTTT. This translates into CASSYSSWGRGNQPQHF.

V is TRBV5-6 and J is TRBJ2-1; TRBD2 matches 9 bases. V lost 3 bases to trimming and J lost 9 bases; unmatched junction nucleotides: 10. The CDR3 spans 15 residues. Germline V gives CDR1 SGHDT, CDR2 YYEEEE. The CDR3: CASSSSRRGGIEQFF. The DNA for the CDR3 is TGTGCCAGCAGCTCCTCGCGGCGGGGGGGTATTGAGCAGTTCTTC. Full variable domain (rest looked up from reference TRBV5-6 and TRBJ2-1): DAGVTQSPTHLIKTRGQQVTLRCSPKSGHDTVSWYQQALGQGPQFIFQYYEEEERQRGNFPDRFSGHQFPNYSSELNVNALLLGDSALYLCASSSSRRGGIEQFFGPGTRLTVL.